The next 16 T cell receptor beta chains were all read from a single sample in a study of identifying expanded T cells in peripheral blood. Clones were sequenced by immunoSEQ multiplex PCR, and TCRdb holds only the in-frame ones, with some missing. Among around 91,000 clones, about 91% were seen once, and the ten largest hold approximately 4%. Sequenced material: blood. These receptors were obtained from a person aged 18 to 70 in good health.

This chain connects TRBV19 to TRBJ1-4, with D maybe TRBD1 (6 bases). Per germline, CDR1 LNHDA and CDR2 SQIVND (reference sequence). Trimming removed 7 bases at V and 7 bases at J, with 13 bases between. This CDR3 region has 13 residues. CDR3 in amino acids: CASTGGDGEKLFF. CDR3 nucleotide sequence: TGTGCCAGTACCGGGGGCGACGGTGAAAAACTGTTTTTT.

The chain carries TRBV19 and TRBJ1-2; D is perhaps TRBD1 (6 bases). The germline V and J ends were trimmed by 8 bases and 4 bases, with 11 bases remaining between them. Germline loops: CDR1 LNHDA, CDR2 SQIVND (reference sequence). The CDR3 is 12 amino acids. In DNA form, the CDR3 reads TGTGCCAGTGGGTCAGGGGTCTATGGCTACACCTTC. This translates into CASGSGVYGYTF.

The chain employs TRBV7-8 and TRBJ2-3; tentatively, D is TRBD2 (6 bases). Germline V gives CDR1 SGHVS, CDR2 FQNEAQ. Between the trimmed V and J ends, which lost 3 bases and 2 bases, there was a span of 12 bases. The CDR3 is 15 amino acids. The CDR3 coding sequence is TGTGCCAGCAGCTTGGGACTCGATTTCACAGATACGCAGTATTTT. The encoded protein is CASSLGLDFTDTQYF.

The rearrangement joins TRBV15 to TRBJ2-3; the match to TRBD1 covers 9 bases. V shed 2 bases and J 4 bases; nucleotides not matched to a gene: 4. Germline loops: CDR1 LNHNV, CDR2 YYDKDF (reference sequence). CDR3 length equals 15 residues. In DNA, the CDR3 is TGTGCCACCAGCAGACTCCGGGACAGGGCAGATACGCAGTATTTT. This codes for CATSRLRDRADTQYF.

The DNA of the CDR3 is TGTGCCAGCAGTTTAGTAGTAGGGAGGGAGCAGTACTTC. Translation: CASSLVVGREQYF. The J gene is TRBJ2-7, the V gene TRBV27; D perhaps matches TRBD2 (6 bases). The length of the CDR3 is 13 residues. Germline V gene sequence: CDR1 MNHEY, CDR2 SMNVEV (reference sequence). V lost 2 bases and J lost 7, with 12 bases in between.

V is TRBV7-9 and J is TRBJ2-1; 11 nucleotides line up with TRBD2. The CDR3 length is 15 residues. With 3 bases clipped from V and 8 bases from J, the junction kept 6 bases outside the gene matches. Looked up from germline, CDR1 is SEHNR and CDR2 is FQNEAQ (reference sequence). CDR3 in amino acids: CASSFGLAGLYEQFF. The CDR3 DNA sequence: TGTGCCAGCAGCTTTGGACTAGCGGGTCTTTATGAGCAGTTCTTC. Together with reference TRBV7-9 and TRBJ2-1, the CDR3 gives the full variable domain: DTGVSQNPRHKITKRGQNVTFRCDPISEHNRLYWYRQTLGQGPEFLTYFQNEAQLEKSRLLSDRFSAERPKGSFSTLEIQRTEQGDSAMYLCASSFGLAGLYEQFFGPGTRLTVL.

The chain employs TRBV19 and TRBJ2-3; 9 bases map to TRBD1. V lost 7 bases and J lost 6; bases outside the gene matches: 11. CDR1 and CDR2 (germline): LNHDA, SQIVND (reference sequence). This CDR3 is built from 15 residues. In DNA, the CDR3 is TGTGCCAGTAACGACAGGGGGGGATTGGTGGATACGCAGTATTTT. Residues: CASNDRGGLVDTQYF.

The V gene is TRBV28, the J gene TRBJ1-4, with unresolved D. The V gene's germline CDR1 is MDHEN and CDR2 SYDVKM. With 1 base removed from V and 2 bases from J, the gap between germline ends came to 5 bases. The CDR3 covers 14 residues. The CDR3 sequence: CASSLSETNEKLFF. The CDR3 coding sequence is TGTGCCAGCAGTTTATCAGAGACTAATGAAAAACTGTTTTTT.

A single count supports this clone. The chain employs TRBV27 and TRBJ2-1; D perhaps matches TRBD2 (6 bases). The CDR3 length is 14 residues. Trimming shortened V by 4 bases and J by 3 bases, and 10 bases separated the two germline ends. Germline CDR1 is MNHEY and CDR2 is SMNVEV (reference sequence). The CDR3 spells CASSSGLDYNEQFF. In DNA, the CDR3 is TGTGCCAGCAGTTCGGGACTTGACTACAATGAGCAGTTCTTC.

The chain has TRBV4-2 and TRBJ2-3; D is possibly TRBD2 (5 bases). The CDR3 extends over 17 amino acids. Germline CDR1 LGHNA, CDR2 YNFKEQ. The V and J ends lost 0 bases and 5 bases respectively, with 18 bases between them. Here the CDR3 reads CASSQEEAEGGEDTQYF. Here the CDR3 DNA reads TGTGCCAGCAGCCAAGAGGAAGCTGAAGGAGGAGAAGATACGCAGTATTTT.

V usage is TRBV19 and J usage is TRBJ2-3; D ambiguous. The CDR3 loop spans 13 amino acids. The V and J ends lost 5 bases and 7 bases respectively, with 13 bases between them. Per germline, CDR1 LNHDA and CDR2 SQIVND (reference sequence). The CDR3 protein is CASSPPGGYTQYF. The CDR3 DNA reads TGTGCCAGTAGTCCCCCGGGCGGATATACGCAGTATTTT.

V and J are TRBV5-1 and TRBJ1-2, with D possibly matching TRBD1 (6 bases). Germline-derived CDR1 and CDR2 are SGHRS and YFSETQ. The CDR3 loop spans 15 amino acids. V was trimmed by 0 bases and J by 3 bases, leaving 12 bases between them. The CDR3 DNA sequence: TGCGCCAGCAGCTTGGAACAGGGTAGGGACTATGGCTACACCTTC. This translates into CASSLEQGRDYGYTF.

V and J are TRBV11-2 and TRBJ2-1; D call uncertain. Germline V gene lookup returns CDR1 SGHAT and CDR2 FQNNGV. The CDR3 contains 12 residues. V lost 5 bases to trimming and J lost 7 bases, with 9 bases between them. Here the CDR3 reads CASSPRVNEQFF. The CDR3 DNA reads TGTGCCAGCAGCCCTAGGGTTAATGAGCAGTTCTTC.

This clone was observed once. The V gene is TRBV2, the J gene TRBJ1-1, with unresolved D. Trimming stripped 10 bases from V and 7 bases from J, with 10 bases between. Germline CDR1 reads SNHLY; CDR2 reads FYNNEI. The CDR3 is 10 residues long. CDR3 nucleotide sequence: TGTGCCACAACATGGATTGAAGCTTTCTTT. This gives the protein CATTWIEAFF. The full variable domain, rest sourced from reference TRBV2 and TRBJ1-1, is EPEVTQTPSHQVTQMGQEVILRCVPISNHLYFYWYRQILGQKVEFLVSFYNNEISEKSEIFDDQFSVERPDGSNFTLKIRSTKLEDSAMYFCATTWIEAFFGQGTRLTVV.

V is TRBV2 and J is TRBJ1-2, with 7 positions matching TRBD1. The CDR3 is 13 amino acids. Germline V gene data show CDR1 as SNHLY and CDR2 as FYNNEI. V lost 5 bases to trimming and J lost 8 bases; unmatched junction nucleotides: 8. This CDR3 is CASSFDRDYGYTF. The CDR3 DNA is TGTGCCAGCAGTTTTGACAGGGATTACGGCTACACCTTC.

This chain uses TRBV4-2 with TRBJ1-5; D call uncertain. Trimming removed 0 bases at V and 6 bases at J, with 9 bases between. Per germline, CDR1 LGHNA and CDR2 YNFKEQ. The CDR3 length is 14 residues. As DNA, the CDR3 is TGTGCCAGCAGCCAAGAAAACAAGGCTCAGCCCCAGCATTTT. Translated: CASSQENKAQPQHF.